Each of the 3 T cell receptor beta chains below was sequenced from the same sample in a study of a mutant IDH1 vaccine in newly diagnosed glioma. Repertoires were generated with immunoSEQ multiplex PCR, while TCRdb's copy carries only in-frame clones and drops some. Among approximately 80,000 clones listed, more than 80% were seen once. Time point described: week 47, end of study. Doses comprised 300 ug of mutant IDH1 20-mer peptide each, plus topical imiquimod. No cognate antigen is known for these TCRs. The sample here was PBMCs, taken from a glioma patient whose treatment included an IDH1 peptide vaccine. The receptors here all came from a man aged 35 to 55 with glioma.

The chain uses TRBV7-2 and TRBJ2-5, with 14 bases matching TRBD2. Germline V gene lookup returns CDR1 SGHTA and CDR2 FQGNSA. This CDR3 has 14 amino acids. The trim removed 6 bases at V and 8 bases at J, leaving 5 bases unmatched. The CDR3 DNA reads as TGTGCCAGCAGTAAGGGACTAGCGGGAGACACCCAGTACTTC. It is translated as CASSKGLAGDTQYF.

The J gene is TRBJ1-1, the V gene TRBV19; no reliable D call. Germline V gives CDR1 LNHDA, CDR2 SQIVND (reference sequence). V lost 8 bases and J lost 1, with 11 bases in between. The CDR3 runs to 13 residues. DNA for the CDR3: TGTGCCAGTGGTGGGGAATCGAACACTGAAGCTTTCTTT. Translation gives CASGGESNTEAFF.

The chain combines TRBV5-1 with TRBJ2-7; tentatively, D is TRBD1 (5 bases). The V and J ends lost 2 bases and 2 bases respectively, with 8 bases between them. Germline V gene data show CDR1 as SGHRS and CDR2 as YFSETQ. This CDR3 spans 13 amino acids. CDR3 coding DNA: TGCGCCAGCAGCTTAGCAGGGACCTACGAGCAGTACTTC. Amino acids: CASSLAGTYEQYF.